Each of the 25 T cell receptor beta chains below was sequenced from the same sample in a study of shared clonotypes between healthy human individuals. Assay: immunoSEQ multiplex PCR; the TCRdb copy retains only in-frame clones and omits some. The sample lists 2 million to 2.5 million clones, 85% to 95% occurring once. Specimen: naive CD4+ T cells sorted from blood. Sample subset: CD45RA+ positively selected. The receptors here all came from a man younger than 35 in good health.

The chain has TRBV4-3 and TRBJ1-6; D unclear. This CDR3 comprises 15 residues. Trimming removed 1 base from V and 7 bases from J, with 11 bases in between. Germline CDR1 reads LGHNA; CDR2 reads YSLEER. CDR3: CASSQGYNENSPLHF. In DNA form, the CDR3 reads TGCGCCAGCAGCCAAGGGTATAACGAGAATTCACCCCTCCACTTT.

The chain links TRBV9 to TRBJ2-5, with 7 positions matching TRBD1. CDR1 is SGDLS, CDR2 YYNGEE, per germline. The junction had 11 bases not matched to a gene; V was cut back by 4 bases and J by 5 bases. CDR3 length: 15 amino acids. CDR3 protein: CASSSWTGPGETQYF. DNA for the CDR3: TGTGCCAGCAGCTCTTGGACAGGCCCTGGGGAGACCCAGTACTTC.

DNA for the CDR3: TGTGCCAGCAGCCTAGAGTGGGGACAGGGGGGAGGCTACACCTTC. It is translated as CASSLEWGQGGGYTF. The V gene is TRBV13, the J gene TRBJ1-2; 11 bases are a match to TRBD1. The CDR3 consists of 15 residues. Germline V gene lookup returns CDR1 PRHDT and CDR2 FYEKMQ (reference sequence). The junction had 10 bases not matched to a gene; V was cut back by 5 bases and J by 8 bases. Drawing the rest from reference TRBV13 and TRBJ1-2, the complete variable domain is AAGVIQSPRHLIKEKRETATLKCYPIPRHDTVYWYQQGPGQDPQFLISFYEKMQSDKGSIPDRFSAQQFSDYHSELNMSSLELGDSALYFCASSLEWGQGGGYTFGSGTRLTVV.

The J gene is TRBJ1-2, the V gene TRBV6-5, with D tentatively TRBD1 (5 bases). Trimming took 6 bases from V and 4 from J, leaving 15 bases between them. Germline values: CDR1 MNHEY, CDR2 SVGAGI. This CDR3 contains 14 residues. CDR3: CASSRGFDSYGYTF. DNA of the CDR3: TGTGCCAGCAGCCGGGGCTTCGACTCCTATGGCTACACCTTC.

The rearrangement joins TRBV19 to TRBJ2-7; D possibly corresponds to TRBD1 (5 bases). The germline gives CDR1 LNHDA, CDR2 SQIVND (reference sequence). The CDR3 covers 14 residues. Trimming left V 5 bases short and J 4 bases short, with 15 bases between. The CDR3 reads CASSPYGQGYEQYF. The CDR3 DNA sequence: TGTGCCAGTAGTCCCTACGGGCAGGGTTACGAGCAGTACTTC. The full variable domain, completed using reference TRBV19 and TRBJ2-7, is DGGITQSPKYLFRKEGQNVTLSCEQNLNHDAMYWYRQDPGQGLRLIYYSQIVNDFQKGDIAEGYSVSREKKESFPLTVTSAQKNPTAFYLCASSPYGQGYEQYFGPGTRLTVT.

This chain joins TRBV6-5 and TRBJ1-6, with D perhaps TRBD1 (5 bases). Germline CDR1 is MNHEY and CDR2 is SVGAGI. Trimming took off 1 base at V and 8 bases at J, with 15 bases between the two ends. CDR3 length: 16 residues. This CDR3 is CASSYWGSSGDSPLHF. CDR3 nucleotides: TGTGCCAGCAGTTACTGGGGCAGCAGCGGGGATTCACCCCTCCACTTT.

V usage is TRBV29-1 and J usage is TRBJ2-2, with D possibly TRBD1 on 5 matching bases. Per the germline V gene, CDR1 is SQVTM and CDR2 is ANQGSEA. The CDR3 has 15 amino acids. V lost 7 bases and J lost 4, with 19 bases in between. The CDR3, as DNA: TGCAGCGCCGAAGGTCAGGGAATTGGCACCGGGGAGCTGTTTTTT. Amino acids: CSAEGQGIGTGELFF.

The chain uses TRBV6-5 and TRBJ2-1; TRBD2 might be the D (5 bases). Trimming removed 2 bases from V and 2 bases from J, with 13 bases in between. The CDR3 contains 16 residues. Germline V gene sequence: CDR1 MNHEY, CDR2 SVGAGI. The CDR3 nucleotides are TGTGCCAGCAGTTACGACTGGGGTAGCGCCTACAATGAGCAGTTCTTC. Translated: CASSYDWGSAYNEQFF.

This sequence joins TRBV30 and TRBJ2-5, with a possible D match to TRBD1 (6 bases). Trimming stripped 5 bases from V and 5 bases from J, with 21 bases between. The CDR3 has 15 amino acids. CDR1 and CDR2 from the germline V gene are GTSNPN and SVGIG (reference sequence). DNA for the CDR3: TGTGCCTGGTCTACCTCACAGGGTTGGTACGAGACCCAGTACTTC. It is translated as CAWSTSQGWYETQYF.

The chain links TRBV10-1 to TRBJ2-3; TRBD2 matches 7 bases. The germline V gene encodes CDR1 WNHNN and CDR2 SYGVQD (reference sequence). The CDR3 length is 15 residues. J gave up 1 base and V 6 bases, and 7 bases lay outside the gene matches. The CDR3 here is CASSPSAGGTDTQYF. The CDR3, as DNA: TGCGCCAGCAGCCCCTCGGCGGGAGGCACAGATACGCAGTATTTT.

The chain joins TRBV12-5 to TRBJ2-3; 7 bases are shared with TRBD2. The CDR3 is 13 residues long. V shed 7 bases, J shed 5 bases, and the junction held 6 bases outside the gene matches. Germline values: CDR1 LGHNT, CDR2 FRNRAP. CDR3 in DNA: TGTGCTAGTGCCGAACGGGGGGTAGATACGCAGTATTTT. Residues: CASAERGVDTQYF.

V gene TRBV18 combines with J gene TRBJ2-7; D is unclear. The CDR3 is made up of 13 amino acids. V gave up 5 bases and J gave up 3 bases, with 11 bases separating them. Germline values: CDR1 KGHSH, CDR2 LQKENI. The CDR3: CASSAGVRYEQYF. CDR3 nucleotide sequence: TGTGCCAGCTCAGCAGGCGTACGCTACGAGCAGTACTTC.

This chain connects TRBV2 to TRBJ2-7; TRBD1 aligns across 7 bases. The CDR3 has 14 amino acids. Germline assignment: CDR1 SNHLY and CDR2 FYNNEI. The V and J ends lost 7 bases and 0 bases, in that order; junction bases with no gene match: 6. CDR3 DNA: TGTGCCAGCAAAGGAGACAGGGCCTCCTACGAGCAGTACTTC. It codes for CASKGDRASYEQYF.

The rearrangement joins TRBV6-5 to TRBJ1-1; possible D gene TRBD1, 6 bases. V shed 6 bases and J shed 1 base, with 12 bases lying between them. CDR1 and CDR2 from the germline V gene are MNHEY and SVGAGI. This CDR3 has 14 amino acids. CDR3: CASSPMGQNTEAFF. The CDR3 DNA sequence: TGTGCCAGCAGCCCAATGGGACAGAACACTGAAGCTTTCTTT.

This chain links TRBV6-5 with TRBJ2-7, with TRBD1 matching over 9 bases. V was pared by 4 bases and J by 9 bases, with 4 bases of the junction left unmatched. The length of the CDR3 is 12 residues. In germline, CDR1 is MNHEY, CDR2 SVGAGI. Written as DNA, the CDR3 is TGTGCCAGCAGTTCAGACAGGGGGGTGCAGTACTTC. Residues: CASSSDRGVQYF.

The chain links TRBV21-1 to TRBJ2-3; TRBD1 reflects the table's D call only, with no check against the DNA. TRBV21-1 is annotated as a pseudogene. This CDR3 contains 20 residues. This CDR3 is CASSSWGTSVSRFRTDTQYF. CDR3 sequence (DNA): TGTGCCAGCAGCTCATGGGGGACAAGCGTCTCACGGTTCCGCACAGATACGCAGTATTTT.

The chain recombines TRBV10-3 with TRBJ2-5; D not certain. The CDR3 is made up of 15 amino acids. V was trimmed by 0 bases and J by 5 bases, leaving 13 bases between them. Germline V gives CDR1 ENHRY, CDR2 SYGVKD. In nucleotides, the CDR3 is TGTGCCATCAGTGAGTCGCGCGCCTCGGGCGAGACCCAGTACTTC. Translation: CAISESRASGETQYF.

This sequence joins TRBV7-6 and TRBJ2-7; possibly TRBD1 for D (6 bases). The V gene lost 6 bases and the J gene lost 3 bases, with 18 bases spanning the gap. The CDR3 covers 15 residues. The germline V gene has CDR1 SGHVS and CDR2 FNYEAQ. The CDR3 is CASSLGAGSVYEQYF. The CDR3 coding sequence is TGTGCCAGCAGTCTGGGGGCCGGCTCAGTCTACGAGCAGTACTTC.

The chain has TRBV10-3 and TRBJ2-3; TRBD2 aligns across 8 bases. Trimming cost V 10 bases and J 2 bases; bases outside gene matches: 8. Germline CDR1 and CDR2: ENHRY and SYGVKD. The CDR3 length is 14 residues. The CDR3 protein is CATQRGSLTDTQYF. The CDR3 DNA follows: TGTGCCACGCAGCGGGGGTCCCTCACAGATACGCAGTATTTT.

This clone came up once. The CDR3 protein is CASSSGLAGSFPTDTQYF. The CDR3 DNA follows: TGTGCCAGCAGCTCCGGACTAGCGGGATCCTTCCCCACAGATACGCAGTATTTT. The gene calls are TRBV5-6 and TRBJ2-3, with TRBD2 matching over 12 bases. After removal of 3 bases from V and 2 bases from J, the junction contained 10 bases not matched to a gene. Looked up from germline, CDR1 is SGHDT and CDR2 is YYEEEE. CDR3 length equals 18 residues.

The rearrangement uses TRBV6-1 and TRBJ1-4; D call uncertain. V lost 5 bases to trimming and J lost 3 bases, with 13 bases between them. The CDR3 covers 15 residues. Germline-derived CDR1 and CDR2 are MNHNS and SASEGT. CDR3 in DNA: TGTGCCAGCAGTCACGAGGGTGGGTCTAATGAAAAACTGTTTTTT. Translated: CASSHEGGSNEKLFF.

The rearrangement joins TRBV28 to TRBJ1-1; D possibly corresponds to TRBD1 (6 bases). The CDR3 spans 16 residues. Trimming removed 6 bases from V and 0 bases from J, with 17 bases in between. Per germline, CDR1 MDHEN and CDR2 SYDVKM. DNA of the CDR3: TGTGCCAGCAGCTATTCGAAGGGGGTGGTGAACACTGAAGCTTTCTTT. It specifies CASSYSKGVVNTEAFF.

This clone was seen only once. The rearrangement uses TRBV13 and TRBJ1-1, with D unclear. The CDR3 totals 13 residues. Trimming left V 5 bases short and J 0 bases short, with 7 bases between. CDR1 is PRHDT, CDR2 FYEKMQ, per germline (reference sequence). The DNA for the CDR3 is TGTGCCAGCAGCCTGGGAATGAACACTGAAGCTTTCTTT. Its protein is CASSLGMNTEAFF.

The J gene is TRBJ1-4, the V gene TRBV27; D remains ambiguous. V shed 8 bases and J shed 7 bases, with 11 bases lying between them. Germline CDR1 and CDR2: MNHEY and SMNVEV (reference sequence). This CDR3 has 12 amino acids. The CDR3 DNA sequence: TGTGCCAGCGGCCCTCTGGGTGAAAAACTGTTTTTT. This gives the protein CASGPLGEKLFF.

V is TRBV11-3 and J is TRBJ2-1; 8 positions match TRBD2. Trimming cost V 0 bases and J 2 bases; bases outside gene matches: 15. CDR3 length: 20 residues. Looked up from germline, CDR1 is SGHNT and CDR2 is YENEEA. CDR3 loop: CASSLDHGGQREKTYNEQFF. In nucleotides, the CDR3 is TGTGCCAGCAGCTTAGATCATGGGGGGCAGCGGGAGAAGACCTACAATGAGCAGTTCTTC. Using reference TRBV11-3 and TRBJ2-1 for the parts outside the CDR3, the full variable domain is EAGVVQSPRYKIIEKKQPVAFWCNPISGHNTLYWYLQNLGQGPELLIRYENEEAVDDSQLPKDRFSAERLKGVDSTLKIQPAELGDSAVYLCASSLDHGGQREKTYNEQFFGPGTRLTVL.